The TCR beta chain under discussion was sequenced for a study of blood T cell repertoires in COVID-19. V lost 3 bases, J lost 0 bases, and 5 bases lay in between. CDR1 is SGDLS, CDR2 YYNGEE, per germline. The CDR3 runs 13 residues. Sequencing was performed with immunoSEQ multiplex PCR; in TCRdb, only in-frame clones are kept and a portion is missing. The table lists some 200,000 clones, 87% of them singletons. J is TRBJ2-3 and V is TRBV9, with a tentative D call TRBD2 (5 bases). The origin of this receptor is a woman younger than 45 who had recovered from COVID-19. The sequencing sample was made of PBMCs or T cells enriched from blood (not recorded which). Here the CDR3 DNA reads TGTGCCAGCAGCGCGGGAAGCACAGATACGCAGTATTTT. This sequence encodes CASSAGSTDTQYF.